The sample holds many counts of the clone carrying this TCR beta chain. No antigen is known for it. The CDR3 consists of 15 residues. V lost 2 bases, J lost 3 bases, and 4 bases stayed unmatched. The data originate from a study of regulatory T cells in long-lasting Graves disease. Specified time point: newly diagnosed GD, antithyroid drugs for less than 3 months. Extracted RNA from PBMCs served as the source of the TCR library. Sequencing libraries for TCR beta were prepared with iRepertoire HTBI primers and Arm-PCR of CDR3 regions. From the multiplex PCR reads, TCRdb called clonotypes with MiXCR, one entry per CDR3 protein. The sample records around 240,000 distinct CDR3 sequences, 18% being singletons. Study-wide results and limits: Newly diagnosed disease favored TRBV20-1 and TRBJ2-1 over persistent disease.

These data were likewise used in another study, on T cells in Graves' hyperthyroidism and ophthalmopathy.

The sequence was collected from a woman between 25 and 40 years old with Graves disease. Source: peripheral blood mononuclear cells (PBMCs), taken at new diagnosis, from a patient treated with antithyroid drugs. J is TRBJ1-3 and V is TRBV12-3 or TRBV12-4, with 7 nucleotides matching TRBD1. CDR3 region: CASSLQQGNGNTIYF. The DNA of the CDR3 is TGTGCCAGCAGTTTACAACAGGGGAATGGAAACACCATATATTTT.